This T cell receptor beta chain was identified in a study of cytomegalovirus exposure and HLA in healthy donors. Study-level findings and limits: Segments of the TCR beta V type were, in most cases, productive about 87% or about 30% of the time in an earlier analysis.

The PCR was carried out with 60 Vbeta primers and 13 Jbeta primers. Clones were read by immunoSEQ multiplex PCR, and TCRdb kept only the in-frame ones, dropping some. The sample yields about 150,000 clones, about three quarters seen once. V gave up 4 bases and J gave up 3 bases, with 14 bases separating them. CDR1 SGHNT and CDR2 YYREEE come from the germline V gene (reference sequence). The CDR3 extends over 14 amino acids. This clone has more than one count but fewer than ten. The antigen remains unidentified. The receptor comes from a male donor in good health and CMV-seronegative. The sample taken for sequencing was PBMCs. The chain carries TRBV5-4 and TRBJ2-7, with D possibly being TRBD1 (6 bases). The CDR3 reads CASSRTRGGYEQYF. Written as DNA, the CDR3 is TGTGCCAGCAGCCGAACCCGAGGGGGCTACGAGCAGTACTTC.